This T cell receptor (beta chain) was recorded in a study of identical twins. General study results and limits: Fewer insertions marked abundant cord blood beta clonotypes; young adult naive trended weakly, memory not at all. Weaker excess sharing between twins was seen in beta out-of-frame sequences. Out-of-frame alpha sequences shared between twins exhibited an excess of low generation probability.

Through template switching, a universal primer site was introduced, and the cDNA contained unique molecular identifiers. TCRdb called the 5' RACE reads again in MiXCR, with one record for every CDR3 protein. This table holds about 1.7 million distinct CDR3 sequences, about 31% found once. This CDR3 region has 14 residues. CDR1 is MNHNS and CDR2 is SASEGT in the germline V gene. Unmatched junction bases numbered 3, after V lost 4 bases and J lost 9 bases. Details on this clonotype: Its matching antigen is unknown.

Sequencing was performed on cord blood. The clonotype comes from a newborn girl in good health. The chain links TRBV6-1 to TRBJ1-6, with TRBD1 matching over 10 bases. This CDR3 reads CASSADRGSSPLHF. The CDR3 nucleotides read TGTGCCAGCAGTGCGGACAGGGGGTCTTCACCCCTCCACTTT.